The clone carrying this T cell receptor beta chain was seen a single time. After removal of 4 bases from V and 3 bases from J, the junction contained 12 bases not matched to a gene. CDR1 is SGHNT and CDR2 is YYREEE in the germline V gene (reference sequence). The CDR3 totals 17 residues. The sample belongs to a study of blood T cell repertoires in COVID-19. Clones were read by immunoSEQ multiplex PCR, and TCRdb kept only the in-frame ones, dropping some. The sample yields fewer than 110,000 clones, 88% seen once. This sequence originates from a man aged 50-60 years with active or convalescent COVID-19. The sequencing sample was made of peripheral blood. V usage is TRBV5-4 and J usage is TRBJ2-5; 10 bases align to TRBD2. The CDR3 nucleotides are TGTGCCAGCAGCCCCCCGGGCCTAGGACTAGCGGAAGAGACCCAGTACTTC. It encodes CASSPPGLGLAEETQYF.